The 28 T cell receptor beta chains below come from one sample, sequenced in a study of T cell repertoires in cytomegalovirus infection. The antigens these receptors bind are not known. TCRdb itself ran the reads through MiXCR, one entry per CDR3 protein. The sample includes a few hundred thousand distinct CDR3 sequences, around 40% of them seen just once. The sample consisted of cultured PBMCs, taken from culture after CMV antigen stimulation. The receptors stem from a human donor in good health (CMV status not recorded). Some clones in this sample may be carry-over from other donors' samples.

The rearrangement uses TRBV28 and TRBJ1-2; 11 nucleotides match TRBD1. Germline lookup yields CDR1 MDHEN and CDR2 SYDVKM. J gave up 1 base and V 2 bases, and 3 bases lay outside the gene matches. This CDR3 comprises 16 residues. CDR3 bases: TGTGCCAGCAGTTTACTGGGACAGGGGGGTAACTATGGCTACACCTTC. It specifies CASSLLGQGGNYGYTF.

The chain is built from TRBV7-8 and TRBJ2-1; 7 bases agree with TRBD2. The CDR3 has 15 residues. Germline CDR1 is SGHVS and CDR2 is FQNEAQ. J was trimmed by 4 bases and V by 1 base; bases with no gene match: 4. CDR3 nucleotides: TGTGCCAGCAGCTTAGAGTCTAGCGGATACAATGAGCAGTTCTTC. Amino acid sequence: CASSLESSGYNEQFF.

The CDR3 sequence: CASSLRSGGKGYEQYF. DNA of the CDR3: TGTGCCAGCAGTTTACGTAGCGGGGGGAAAGGCTACGAGCAGTACTTC. The chain couples TRBV12-3 or TRBV12-4 to TRBJ2-7; 10 nucleotides match TRBD2. V shed 2 bases, J shed 3 bases, and the junction held 7 bases outside the gene matches. This CDR3 has 16 amino acids.

This clonotype has a handful of counts. The chain has TRBV7-6 and TRBJ2-7; D may correspond to TRBD1 or TRBD2 (6 bases each). Germline CDR1 SGHVS, CDR2 FNYEAQ. The CDR3 runs 13 residues. V gave up 2 bases and J gave up 5 bases, with 10 bases separating them. The CDR3 protein is CASSLSGADEQYF. The DNA of the CDR3 is TGTGCCAGCAGCTTATCGGGGGCAGACGAGCAGTACTTC.

J is TRBJ2-2 and V is TRBV5-6; D perhaps matches TRBD1 (5 bases). Germline assignment: CDR1 SGHDT and CDR2 YYEEEE. The CDR3 contains 20 residues. The V end was cut by 2 bases, the J end by 0 bases, with 23 bases between. Here the CDR3 DNA reads TGTGCCAGCAGCTTCTTTTTAATAGGAGTGATGGACACGAACACCGGGGAGCTGTTTTTT. Amino acid sequence: CASSFFLIGVMDTNTGELFF.

This clonotype was picked up many times. V and J are TRBV7-2 and TRBJ2-1; 11 positions match TRBD2. Trimming cost V 6 bases and J 9 bases; bases outside gene matches: 10. Per the germline V gene, CDR1 is SGHTA and CDR2 is FQGNSA. This CDR3 has 15 amino acids. CDR3 protein: CASSFSGRANIEQFF. CDR3 sequence (DNA): TGTGCCAGCAGTTTTAGCGGGAGGGCCAATATTGAGCAGTTCTTC.

This clonotype was seen more than once but under ten times. The chain has TRBV7-9 and TRBJ2-1; 10 nucleotides agree with TRBD2. CDR1 SEHNR and CDR2 FQNEAQ come from the germline V gene (reference sequence). J was trimmed by 7 bases and V by 1 base; bases with no gene match: 4. This CDR3 has 15 residues. CDR3 protein: CASSLVAGGANEQFF. The CDR3 DNA is TGTGCCAGCAGCTTAGTAGCGGGAGGCGCTAATGAGCAGTTCTTC.

In its sample, this clonotype was seen a few times. The chain couples TRBV7-2 to TRBJ2-5; unclear D gene. Trimming shortened V by 5 bases and J by 5 bases, and 12 bases separated the two germline ends. The CDR3 contains 13 residues. Germline values: CDR1 SGHTA, CDR2 FQGNSA. The CDR3 protein is CASSLSSVETQYF. The CDR3 nucleotides are TGTGCCAGCAGCCTGTCCTCAGTTGAGACCCAGTACTTC.

This clonotype has just a few counts. The chain joins TRBV7-2 to TRBJ2-5, with TRBD1 identical over 11 bases. The CDR3 contains 16 residues. V shed 0 bases and J 1 base; nucleotides not matched to a gene: 1. Germline CDR1 and CDR2: SGHTA and FQGNSA. In DNA form, the CDR3 reads TGTGCCAGCAGCTTAGCCGGGACAGGGGGCCAAGAGACCCAGTACTTC. This codes for CASSLAGTGGQETQYF.

The table lists this clonotype with a few counts. V and J are TRBV7-2 and TRBJ1-5; D gene uncertain. The length of the CDR3 is 15 residues. CDR1 is SGHTA, CDR2 FQGNSA, per germline. With 2 bases removed from V and 0 bases from J, the gap between germline ends came to 8 bases. The CDR3 spells CASSLSYSSNQPQHF. For the CDR3, the DNA is TGTGCCAGCAGCTTATCTTACAGTAGCAATCAGCCCCAGCATTTT. The entire variable domain, with the rest obtained from reference TRBV7-2 and TRBJ1-5, is as follows: GAGVSQSPSNKVTEKGKDVELRCDPISGHTALYWYRQSLGQGLEFLIYFQGNSAPDKSGLPSDRFSAERTGGSVSTLTIQRTQQEDSAVYLCASSLSYSSNQPQHFGDGTRLSIL.

The chain employs TRBV12-5 and TRBJ2-3, with a weak D call TRBD2 (5 bases). In germline, CDR1 is LGHNT, CDR2 FRNRAP. The length of the CDR3 is 13 residues. V lost 5 bases to trimming and J lost 4 bases, with 10 bases between them. The chain's CDR3 is CASGPPGADTQYF. CDR3 DNA: TGTGCTAGTGGTCCGCCCGGGGCAGATACGCAGTATTTT.

The rearrangement uses TRBV10-3 and TRBJ2-7; 7 bases agree with TRBD2. Germline assignment: CDR1 ENHRY and CDR2 SYGVKD. The CDR3 runs 15 residues. V trimming: 0 bases; J trimming: 3 bases; junction bases outside the gene matches: 5. The CDR3 protein is CAISESGRGSYEQYF. The CDR3 bases are TGTGCCATCAGTGAGTCCGGGCGGGGGAGCTACGAGCAGTACTTC.

The chain joins TRBV4-3 to TRBJ1-6, with a weak D call TRBD1 (5 bases). V was clipped by 0 bases and J by 7 bases, with 10 bases between them. The CDR3 runs to 15 residues. Germline V gene sequence: CDR1 LGHNA, CDR2 YSLEER. CDR3 loop: CASSQEAGRNSPLHF. The CDR3 DNA is TGCGCCAGCAGCCAAGAGGCAGGGAGAAATTCACCCCTCCACTTT.

This clonotype occurred a few times. The V call is TRBV6-6, the J call TRBJ2-7; 12 bases agree with TRBD2. CDR1 MNHNY and CDR2 SVGAGI come from the germline V gene (reference sequence). CDR3 size: 17 residues. Losses at the gene ends were 0 bases for V and 4 bases for J; bases not matched to a gene: 7. The CDR3 here is CASSYSSSGTSGYEQYF. The DNA for the CDR3 is TGTGCCAGCAGTTACTCGAGTTCGGGGACTAGCGGGTACGAGCAGTACTTC.

The genes are TRBV2 and TRBJ2-1, with 8 positions matching TRBD1. V was clipped by 8 bases and J by 7 bases; unmatched bases: 10. The CDR3 runs 14 residues. Germline V gene lookup returns CDR1 SNHLY and CDR2 FYNNEI. The CDR3 region is CASGQTGARNEQFF. In nucleotides, the CDR3 is TGTGCCAGCGGACAGACAGGGGCACGGAATGAGCAGTTCTTC.

The CDR3 DNA reads TGTGCCAGCAGCTTTAGCGGGAGGAACAATGAGCAGTTCTTC. Translated: CASSFSGRNNEQFF. The chain combines TRBV11-2 with TRBJ2-1; 10 nucleotides align to TRBD2. The CDR3 consists of 14 residues. Germline V CDR1 and CDR2: SGHAT, FQNNGV. J gave up 5 bases and V 3 bases, and 1 base lay outside the gene matches.

This clonotype was counted only a few times. This rearrangement joins TRBV7-2 to TRBJ2-5; maybe TRBD1 (6 bases). Germline V gene data show CDR1 as SGHTA and CDR2 as FQGNSA. The V and J ends lost 3 bases and 5 bases respectively, with 10 bases between them. The CDR3 spans 13 residues. The CDR3 reads CASSFQGTETQYF. As DNA, the CDR3 is TGTGCCAGCAGCTTCCAGGGGACGGAGACCCAGTACTTC.

The chain carries TRBV28 and TRBJ2-3; D call uncertain. Germline V gene lookup returns CDR1 MDHEN and CDR2 SYDVKM. Trimming stripped 7 bases from V and 1 base from J, with 15 bases between. The CDR3 covers 15 residues. CDR3: CASNSVGWGTDTQYF. The CDR3 nucleotides are TGTGCCAGCAATTCCGTTGGTTGGGGCACAGATACGCAGTATTTT.

This clonotype was picked up one time. The rearrangement links TRBV6-2 or TRBV6-3 to TRBJ2-1, with a possible D match to TRBD2 (5 bases). The CDR3 runs to 12 residues. The V gene's germline CDR1 is MNHEY and CDR2 SVGEGT. The germline V and J ends were trimmed by 5 bases and 9 bases, with 11 bases remaining between them. CDR3 protein: CASSRTSSEQFF. DNA of the CDR3: TGTGCCAGCAGTCGAACTAGTAGTGAGCAGTTCTTC.

The chain has TRBV12-3 or TRBV12-4 and TRBJ1-2, with D possibly matching TRBD1 (6 bases). This CDR3 contains 13 residues. V shed 6 bases and J shed 4 bases, with 12 bases lying between them. In nucleotides, the CDR3 is TGTGCCAGCAGCACCGACAGGTTCTATGGCTACACCTTC. As protein: CASSTDRFYGYTF.

The J gene is TRBJ1-2, the V gene TRBV10-3; no reliable D call. The V gene lost 5 bases and the J gene lost 6 bases, with 16 bases spanning the gap. Germline loops: CDR1 ENHRY, CDR2 SYGVKD. CDR3 size: 14 residues. DNA for the CDR3: TGTGCCATCAGTCCGGGCCAGATAAAAGATGGCTACACCTTC. Protein: CAISPGQIKDGYTF.

This chain links TRBV7-2 with TRBJ1-2; 10 nucleotides line up with TRBD1. This CDR3 has 14 residues. Germline loops: CDR1 SGHTA, CDR2 FQGNSA. V was pared by 4 bases and J by 4 bases, with 3 bases of the junction left unmatched. The CDR3 DNA sequence: TGTGCCAGCAGCTACCGGGACAGGGGCTATGGCTACACCTTC. Translating gives CASSYRDRGYGYTF.

This clonotype occurred a few times. The CDR3 here is CASSHPRARGHGNYTGELFF. In DNA form, the CDR3 reads TGCGCCAGCAGCCACCCCCGGGCAAGGGGCCACGGCAACTACACCGGGGAGCTGTTTTTT. This rearrangement joins TRBV4-3 to TRBJ2-2; D is possibly TRBD1 (5 bases). From germline, CDR1 is LGHNA and CDR2 YSLEER. The CDR3 is 20 residues long. V was cut by 3 bases and J by 3 bases, with 26 bases left in between.

The table lists this clonotype with a few counts. This chain connects TRBV4-3 to TRBJ2-7; unclear D gene. Trimming shortened V by 1 base and J by 6 bases, and 10 bases separated the two germline ends. Germline-derived CDR1 and CDR2 are LGHNA and YSLEER. The CDR3 has 13 residues. The CDR3 nucleotides read TGCGCCAGCAGCCAAGTTTTACTCCGCGAGCAGTACTTC. It codes for CASSQVLLREQYF.

This clonotype was seen a handful of times. The CDR3 region is CASSYSITGGLETQYF. The CDR3 DNA is TGTGCCAGCAGTTACTCCATCACAGGGGGCCTAGAGACCCAGTACTTC. The chain employs TRBV6-6 and TRBJ2-5, with TRBD1 matching 9 bases. The CDR3 spans 16 residues. Germline V gene lookup returns CDR1 MNHNY and CDR2 SVGAGI (reference sequence). V dropped 0 bases and J dropped 4; count of bases not matched to a gene: 6.

This clonotype was found a few times. This chain joins TRBV6-2 or TRBV6-3 and TRBJ2-3, with 7 bases identical to TRBD2. This CDR3 region has 16 residues. CDR1 is MNHEY and CDR2 is SVGEGT in the germline V gene. V lost 2 bases and J lost 0; bases outside the gene matches: 5. CDR3 in DNA: TGTGCCAGCAGTTACCCGCGGGGGTTGAGCACAGATACGCAGTATTTT. Translation: CASSYPRGLSTDTQYF.

The rearrangement links TRBV12-3 or TRBV12-4 to TRBJ2-1; D gene uncertain. The CDR3 has 13 residues. Deletions cut 7 bases from V and 2 bases from J, with 9 bases between. CDR3 nucleotide sequence: TGTGCCAGCACGGCAGGACCCTACAATGAGCAGTTCTTC. Its translation is CASTAGPYNEQFF.

The sample holds many counts of this clonotype. One base away lies a much larger clone, so this may be a sequencing read error. The J gene is TRBJ1-5, the V gene TRBV7-6, with unresolved D. This CDR3 comprises 13 residues. Germline values: CDR1 SGHVS, CDR2 FNYEAQ. V was shortened by 2 bases and J by 4 bases, with 6 bases between the two germline ends. CDR3: CASSLRENQPQHF. The CDR3 DNA reads TGTGCCAGCAGCTTAAGGGAGAATCAGCCCCAGCATTTT. Combining the CDR3 with reference TRBV7-6 and TRBJ1-5 gives the whole variable domain GAGVSQSPRYKVTKRGQDVALRCDPISGHVSLYWYRQALGQGPEFLTYFNYEAQQDKSGLPNDRFSAERPEGSISTLTIQRTEQRDSAMYRCASSLRENQPQHFGDGTRLSIL.